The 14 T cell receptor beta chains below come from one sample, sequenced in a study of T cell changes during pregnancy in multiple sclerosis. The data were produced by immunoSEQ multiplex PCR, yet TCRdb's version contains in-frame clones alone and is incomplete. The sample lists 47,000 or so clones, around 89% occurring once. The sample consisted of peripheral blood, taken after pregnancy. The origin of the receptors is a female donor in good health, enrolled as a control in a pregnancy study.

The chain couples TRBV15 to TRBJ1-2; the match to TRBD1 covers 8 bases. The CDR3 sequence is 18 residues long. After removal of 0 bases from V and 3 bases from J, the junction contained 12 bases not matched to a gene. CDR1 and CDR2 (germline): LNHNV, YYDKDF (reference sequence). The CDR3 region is CATSRDKGQVTAHYGYTF. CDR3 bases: TGTGCCACCAGCAGAGATAAGGGACAGGTGACCGCCCACTATGGCTACACCTTC.

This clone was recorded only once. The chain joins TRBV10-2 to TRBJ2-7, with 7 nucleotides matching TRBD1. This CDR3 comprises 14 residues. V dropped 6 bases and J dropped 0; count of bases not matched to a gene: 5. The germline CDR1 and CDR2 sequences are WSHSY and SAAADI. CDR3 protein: CASRETGSSYEQYF. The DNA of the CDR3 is TGCGCCAGCAGGGAGACAGGGAGCTCCTACGAGCAGTACTTC.

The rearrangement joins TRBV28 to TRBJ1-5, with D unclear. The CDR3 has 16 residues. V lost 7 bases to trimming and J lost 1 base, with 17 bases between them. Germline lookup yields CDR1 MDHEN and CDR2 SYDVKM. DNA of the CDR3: TGTGCCAGCACTTCCTTCACGGGTTTGAGCAATCAGCCCCAGCATTTT. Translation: CASTSFTGLSNQPQHF.

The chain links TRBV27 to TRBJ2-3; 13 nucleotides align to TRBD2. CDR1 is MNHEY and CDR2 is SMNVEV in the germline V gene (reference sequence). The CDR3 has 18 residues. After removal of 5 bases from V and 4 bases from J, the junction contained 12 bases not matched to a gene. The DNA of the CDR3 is TGTGCCAGCAGTACGTCCTCACTAGCGGGAGGGAACCCAGATACGCAGTATTTT. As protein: CASSTSSLAGGNPDTQYF.

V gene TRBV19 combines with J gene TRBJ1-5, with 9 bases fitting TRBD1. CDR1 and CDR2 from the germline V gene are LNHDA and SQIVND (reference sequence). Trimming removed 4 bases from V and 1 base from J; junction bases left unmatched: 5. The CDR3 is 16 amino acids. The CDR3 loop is CASSTTGTGSNQPQHF. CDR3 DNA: TGTGCCAGTAGTACCACCGGGACAGGGAGCAATCAGCCCCAGCATTTT.

CDR3 loop: CASSERRADPKTQYF. The CDR3 DNA reads as TGTGCCAGCAGTGAAAGGAGGGCAGACCCCAAGACCCAGTACTTC. The chain carries TRBV25-1 and TRBJ2-5; tentative D call: TRBD2 (6 bases). The CDR3 runs 15 residues. V lost 2 bases and J 6 bases, leaving 16 bases between the germline ends. The germline gives CDR1 MGHDK, CDR2 SYGVNS.

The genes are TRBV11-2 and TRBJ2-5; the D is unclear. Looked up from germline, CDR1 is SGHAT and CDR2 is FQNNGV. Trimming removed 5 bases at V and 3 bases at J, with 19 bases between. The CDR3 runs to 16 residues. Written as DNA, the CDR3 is TGTGCCAGCAGCCCTCGGCATGGGCGAATTAAAGAGACCCAGTACTTC. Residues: CASSPRHGRIKETQYF.

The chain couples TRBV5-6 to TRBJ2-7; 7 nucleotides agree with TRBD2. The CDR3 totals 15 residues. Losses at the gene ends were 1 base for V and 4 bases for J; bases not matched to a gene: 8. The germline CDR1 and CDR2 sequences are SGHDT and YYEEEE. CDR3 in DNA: TGTGCCAGCAGCTTGACAGGCGCGGGGGTATACGAGCAGTACTTC. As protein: CASSLTGAGVYEQYF.

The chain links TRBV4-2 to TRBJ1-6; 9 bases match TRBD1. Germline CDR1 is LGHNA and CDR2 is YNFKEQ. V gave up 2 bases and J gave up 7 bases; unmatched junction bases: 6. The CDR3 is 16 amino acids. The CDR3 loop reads CASSQNPGQGNSPLHF. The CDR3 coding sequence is TGTGCCAGCAGCCAAAACCCGGGACAGGGAAATTCACCCCTCCACTTT.

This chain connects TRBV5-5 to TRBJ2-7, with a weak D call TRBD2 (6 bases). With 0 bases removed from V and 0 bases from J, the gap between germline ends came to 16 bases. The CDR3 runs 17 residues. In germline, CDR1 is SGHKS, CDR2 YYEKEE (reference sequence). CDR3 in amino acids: CASSLGGARGSSYEQYF. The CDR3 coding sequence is TGTGCCAGCAGCTTGGGCGGGGCCCGGGGTTCCTCCTACGAGCAGTACTTC. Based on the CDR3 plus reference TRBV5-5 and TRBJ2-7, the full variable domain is DAGVTQSPTHLIKTRGQQVTLRCSPISGHKSVSWYQQVLGQGPQFIFQYYEKEERGRGNFPDRFSARQFPNYSSELNVNALLLGDSALYLCASSLGGARGSSYEQYFGPGTRLTVT.

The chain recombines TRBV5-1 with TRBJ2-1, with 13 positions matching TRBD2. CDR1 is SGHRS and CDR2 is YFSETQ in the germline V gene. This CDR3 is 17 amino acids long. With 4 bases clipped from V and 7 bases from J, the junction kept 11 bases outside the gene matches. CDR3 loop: CASSPRTSGSGSNEQFF. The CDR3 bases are TGCGCCAGCAGCCCCCGGACTAGCGGGAGCGGGAGTAATGAGCAGTTCTTC. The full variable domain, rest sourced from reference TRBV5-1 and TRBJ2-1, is KAGVTQTPRYLIKTRGQQVTLSCSPISGHRSVSWYQQTPGQGLQFLFEYFSETQRNKGNFPGRFSGRQFSNSRSEMNVSTLELGDSALYLCASSPRTSGSGSNEQFFGPGTRLTVL.

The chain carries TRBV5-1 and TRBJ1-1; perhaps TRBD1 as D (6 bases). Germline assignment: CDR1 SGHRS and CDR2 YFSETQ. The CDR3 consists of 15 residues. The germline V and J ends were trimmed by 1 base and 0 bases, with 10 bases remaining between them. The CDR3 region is CASSLYGQLNTEAFF. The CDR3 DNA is TGCGCCAGCAGCTTGTATGGACAGCTGAACACTGAAGCTTTCTTT.

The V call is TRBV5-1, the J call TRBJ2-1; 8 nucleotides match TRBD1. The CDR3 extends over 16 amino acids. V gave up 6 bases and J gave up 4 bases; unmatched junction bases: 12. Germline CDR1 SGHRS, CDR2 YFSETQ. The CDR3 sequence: CASTPLDRGLYNEQFF. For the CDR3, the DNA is TGCGCCAGCACCCCCCTTGACAGGGGCCTGTACAATGAGCAGTTCTTC.

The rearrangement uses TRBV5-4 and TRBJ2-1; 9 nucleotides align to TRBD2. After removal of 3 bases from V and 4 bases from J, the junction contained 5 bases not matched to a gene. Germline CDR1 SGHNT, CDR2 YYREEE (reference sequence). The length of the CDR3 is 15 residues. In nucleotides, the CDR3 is TGTGCCAGCAGCTCGAAGCGGGAGGATTACAATGAGCAGTTCTTC. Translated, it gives CASSSKREDYNEQFF.